The source of this TCR beta chain is a study of blood T cell repertoires in COVID-19. TCRdb keeps only in-frame clones here, not all; method: immunoSEQ multiplex PCR. The sample yields 310,000 or so clones, 87% seen once. V shed 6 bases and J shed 8 bases, with 7 bases lying between them. Germline V gives CDR1 DFQATT, CDR2 SNEGSKA (reference sequence). The CDR3 contains 10 residues. V is TRBV20-1 and J is TRBJ1-4; D not certain. Specimen: PBMCs or T cells enriched from blood (not recorded which). This receptor was obtained from a woman aged 18-29 years who had recovered from COVID-19. The CDR3 bases are TGCAGTGCCCGGCGGGAAAAACTGTTTTTT. Encoded protein: CSARREKLFF.